Listed below are T cell receptor beta chains from one sample, sequenced in a study of breast tumors, draining lymph nodes, adjacent tissues. TCRdb ran MiXCR on the multiplex PCR reads and lists one entry per CDR3 protein. This sample has some 150,000 distinct CDR3 sequences, with around a third found just once. The material sequenced was axillary lymph node tissue. These receptor sequences come from a female donor with breast cancer. Some clones in this sample may be carry-over from other donors' samples. The CDR3 runs from the conserved cysteine through the conserved F or W. A D gene is named only where the DNA matches it firmly. Rows may omit the clone size; those that give it use once, few, many or a size class.

d_call | j_call | v_call | clone_size | cdr3_nt | cdr3_aa
. | TRBJ1-3 | TRBV6-4 | . | TGTGCCAGCAGACTTTTAGCGGGAAACACCATATATTTT | CASRLLAGNTIYF
. | TRBJ1-2 | TRBV3-1 | many | TGTGCCAGCAGCCAAGCCCTGGACAGCCGCTATGGCTACACCTTC | CASSQALDSRYGYTF
. | TRBJ1-6 | TRBV5-1 | many | TGCGCCAGCAGCTTGGGGCAGGATTATTCACCCCTCCACTTT | CASSLGQDYSPLHF
TRBD1 | TRBJ2-6 | TRBV10-2 | . | TGCGCCAGCAGAGGGACAGGGGGCTCTGGGGCCAACGTCCTGACTTTC | CASRGTGGSGANVLTF
. | TRBJ2-3 | TRBV10-2 | many | TGCGCCAGCAGTGATGCAATAGCGACAGATACGCAGTATTTT | CASSDAIATDTQYF
. | TRBJ1-6 | TRBV5-4 | . | TGTGCCAGCAGCTTGTGGCAGGCACTAAATTCACCCCTCCACTTT | CASSLWQALNSPLHF
. | TRBJ2-3 | TRBV7-2 | . | TGTGCCAGCAGCTTAGAAGCGGGTTACGCAGACACGCAGTATTTT | CASSLEAGYADTQYF
TRBD1 | TRBJ1-6 | TRBV24-1 | many | TGTGCCACCAGTGGGGACAGTAAAAATTCACCCCTCCACTTT | CATSGDSKNSPLHF
. | TRBJ1-6 | TRBV6-4 | . | TGTGCCAGCAGCCCTGGACTAGCGGGGAATTCACCCCTCCACTTT | CASSPGLAGNSPLHF
. | TRBJ2-1 | TRBV12-3/TRBV12-4 | many | TGTGCCAGCAGTGACCGACCCTACAATGAGCAGTTCTTC | CASSDRPYNEQFF
. | TRBJ2-5 | TRBV9 | many | TGTGCCAGCAGGTCCCCCCCGCCGGACGGGGAGACCCAGTACTTC | CASRSPPPDGETQYF
TRBD2 | TRBJ2-1 | TRBV9 | many | TGTGCCAGCAGCGTAGCAGCGGGAGGCAATGATGAGCAGTTCTTC | CASSVAAGGNDEQFF
TRBD2 | TRBJ2-1 | TRBV12-3/TRBV12-4 | . | TGTGCCAGCAGTTCCGGGCGGGGGGTTGGAAATGAGCAGTTCTTC | CASSSGRGVGNEQFF
. | TRBJ2-1 | TRBV6-5 | . | TGTGCCAGCAGTCACGATAGTCTTGGAACCTACAATGATCAGTTCTTC | CASSHDSLGTYNDQFF
. | TRBJ1-2 | TRBV9 | once | TGTGCCAGTGGGGGAAACAGGGCTTACAACTATGGCTACACCTTC | CASGGNRAYNYGYTF
. | TRBJ2-7 | TRBV15 | . | TGTGCCACCAGCAGAGATCCCGATTACGAGCAGTACTTC | CATSRDPDYEQYF
TRBD1 | TRBJ1-6 | TRBV12-3/TRBV12-4 | . | TGTGCCAGCAGTTTTATGACAGGGGGCGGTAATTCACCCCTCCACTTT | CASSFMTGGGNSPLHF
. | TRBJ1-3 | TRBV5-1 | . | TGCGCCAGCAGCTTGGATTCATACTATGGAAACACCATATATTTT | CASSLDSYYGNTIYF
. | TRBJ2-5 | TRBV7-9 | many | TGTGCCAGCAGCTTAGCGGCGGAGACCCAGTACTTC | CASSLAAETQYF
TRBD2 | TRBJ2-5 | TRBV30 | few | TGTGCCTGGAGTGGGGGACGGCGGGAGGAGACCCAGTACTTC | CAWSGGRREETQYF
TRBD1 | TRBJ1-5 | TRBV5-1 | many | TGCGCCAGCACTAACGCCCTCAGGGGCAGGGGGCGTTTTGGCAATCAGCCCCAGCATTTT | CASTNALRGRGRFGNQPQHF
. | TRBJ1-2 | TRBV6-5 | many | TGTGCCAGCAGTTGGAGAGGACAGCCAAGCGGTGGCTACACCTTC | CASSWRGQPSGGYTF
. | TRBJ1-2 | TRBV7-8 | many | TGTGCCAGCAGCTCCGGACAGGGCTACACCTTC | CASSSGQGYTF
. | TRBJ1-6 | TRBV2 | many | TGTGCCAGCAGTGGGGGATCACCCCTCCACTTT | CASSGGSPLHF
TRBD2 | TRBJ2-5 | TRBV5-1 | many | TGCGCCAGCAGCTTTACAACTAGCGGGAGAAACTCGTACTTC | CASSFTTSGRNSYF
TRBD1 | TRBJ2-4 | TRBV11-2 | few | TGTGCCAGCAGCTTAGTTGTGGGACAGGCTATTCAGTACTTC | CASSLVVGQAIQYF
. | TRBJ1-6 | TRBV28 | many | TGTGGGGTAGTTGGAAATAATTCACCCCTCCACTTT | CGVVGNNSPLHF
. | TRBJ1-5 | TRBV20-1 | many | TGCAGTGGAGCGGGCAGGGCGCCCGATCAGCCCCAGCATTTT | CSGAGRAPDQPQHF
. | TRBJ2-3 | TRBV7-9 | . | TGTGCCAGCACCCCACCCCCCTGGGCGTACGAGGGTGATACGCAGTATTTT | CASTPPPWAYEGDTQYF
TRBD2 | TRBJ2-3 | TRBV2 | many | TGTGCCAGCAGTCCTGGACTAGCTGGGGTTACAGATACGCAGTATTTT | CASSPGLAGVTDTQYF
TRBD1 | TRBJ2-7 | TRBV15 | many | TGTGCCACCAGCTCAGAACGGGACAGGTACTCCTACGAGCAGTACTTC | CATSSERDRYSYEQYF